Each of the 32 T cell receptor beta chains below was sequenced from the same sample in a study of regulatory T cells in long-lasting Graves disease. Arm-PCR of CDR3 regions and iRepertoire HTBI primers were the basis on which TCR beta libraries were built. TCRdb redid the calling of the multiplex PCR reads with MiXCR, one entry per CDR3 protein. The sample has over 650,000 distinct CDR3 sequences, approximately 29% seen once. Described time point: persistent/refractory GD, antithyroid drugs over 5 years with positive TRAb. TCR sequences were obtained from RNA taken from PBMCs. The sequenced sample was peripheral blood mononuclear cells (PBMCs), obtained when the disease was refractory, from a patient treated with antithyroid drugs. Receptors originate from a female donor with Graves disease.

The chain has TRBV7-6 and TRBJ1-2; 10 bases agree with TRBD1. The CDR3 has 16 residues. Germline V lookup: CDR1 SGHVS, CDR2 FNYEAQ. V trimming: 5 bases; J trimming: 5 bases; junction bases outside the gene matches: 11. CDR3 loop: CASSRARDRGGYGYTF. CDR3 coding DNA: TGTGCCAGCAGCCGCGCCCGGGACAGGGGCGGATATGGCTACACCTTC.

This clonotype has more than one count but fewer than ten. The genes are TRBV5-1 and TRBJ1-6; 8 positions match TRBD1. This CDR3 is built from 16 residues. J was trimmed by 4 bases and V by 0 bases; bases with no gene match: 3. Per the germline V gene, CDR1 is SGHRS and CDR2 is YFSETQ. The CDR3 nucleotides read TGCGCCAGCAGCTTGGAAGGACAGGGATATAATTCACCCCTCCACTTT. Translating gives CASSLEGQGYNSPLHF. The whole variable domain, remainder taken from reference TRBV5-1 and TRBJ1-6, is KAGVTQTPRYLIKTRGQQVTLSCSPISGHRSVSWYQQTPGQGLQFLFEYFSETQRNKGNFPGRFSGRQFSNSRSEMNVSTLELGDSALYLCASSLEGQGYNSPLHFGNGTRLTVT.

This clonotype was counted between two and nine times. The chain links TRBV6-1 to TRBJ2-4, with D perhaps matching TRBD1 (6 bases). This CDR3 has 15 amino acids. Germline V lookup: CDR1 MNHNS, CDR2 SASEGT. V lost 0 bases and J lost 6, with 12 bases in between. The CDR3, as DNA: TGTGCCAGCAGTGAAGCGGTGACAGGTACAAACATTCAGTACTTC. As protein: CASSEAVTGTNIQYF.

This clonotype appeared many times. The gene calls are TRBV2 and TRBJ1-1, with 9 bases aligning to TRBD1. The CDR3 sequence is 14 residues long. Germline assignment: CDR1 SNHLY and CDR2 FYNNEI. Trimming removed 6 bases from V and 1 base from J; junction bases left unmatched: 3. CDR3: CASRTGGSNTEAFF. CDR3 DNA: TGTGCCAGCAGGACAGGGGGGTCGAACACTGAAGCTTTCTTT.

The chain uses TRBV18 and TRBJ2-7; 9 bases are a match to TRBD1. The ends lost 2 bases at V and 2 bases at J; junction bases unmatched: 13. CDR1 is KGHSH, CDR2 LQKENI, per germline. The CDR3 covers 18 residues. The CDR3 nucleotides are TGTGCCAGCTCACCATTTCTGAGGGGACAGGGACTCCCCTACGAGCAGTACTTC. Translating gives CASSPFLRGQGLPYEQYF.

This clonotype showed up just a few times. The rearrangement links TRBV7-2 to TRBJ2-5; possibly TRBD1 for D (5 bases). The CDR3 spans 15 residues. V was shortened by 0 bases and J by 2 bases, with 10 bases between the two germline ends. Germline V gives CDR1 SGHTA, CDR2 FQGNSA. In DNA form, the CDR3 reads TGTGCCAGCAGCTTAGCTGGGGCGGTACAAGAGACCCAGTACTTC. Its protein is CASSLAGAVQETQYF. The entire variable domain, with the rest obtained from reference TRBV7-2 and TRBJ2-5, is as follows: GAGVSQSPSNKVTEKGKDVELRCDPISGHTALYWYRQSLGQGLEFLIYFQGNSAPDKSGLPSDRFSAERTGGSVSTLTIQRTQQEDSAVYLCASSLAGAVQETQYFGPGTRLLVL.

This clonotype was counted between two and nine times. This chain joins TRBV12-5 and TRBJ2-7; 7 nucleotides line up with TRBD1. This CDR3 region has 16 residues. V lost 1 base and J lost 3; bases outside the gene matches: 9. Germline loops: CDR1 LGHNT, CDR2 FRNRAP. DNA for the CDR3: TGTGCTAGTGGTTTGGACCCAGGGACAGCCGGCTACGAGCAGTACTTC. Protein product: CASGLDPGTAGYEQYF.

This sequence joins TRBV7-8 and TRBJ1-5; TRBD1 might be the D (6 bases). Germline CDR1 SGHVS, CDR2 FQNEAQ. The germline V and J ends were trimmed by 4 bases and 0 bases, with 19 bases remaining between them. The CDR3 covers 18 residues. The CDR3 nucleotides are TGTGCCAGCAGCTCCCACAGGGATCCTCGATATAGCAATCAGCCCCAGCATTTT. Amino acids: CASSSHRDPRYSNQPQHF.

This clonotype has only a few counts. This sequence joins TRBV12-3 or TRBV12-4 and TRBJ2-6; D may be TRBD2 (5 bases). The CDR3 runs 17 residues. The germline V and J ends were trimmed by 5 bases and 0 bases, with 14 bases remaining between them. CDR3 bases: TGTGCCAGCAGTGCCCGGAGGAGTCTCTCTGGGGCCAACGTCCTGACTTTC. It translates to CASSARRSLSGANVLTF.

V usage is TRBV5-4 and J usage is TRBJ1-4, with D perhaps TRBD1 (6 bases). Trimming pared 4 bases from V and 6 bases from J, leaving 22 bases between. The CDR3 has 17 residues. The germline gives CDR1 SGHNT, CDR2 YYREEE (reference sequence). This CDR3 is CASSPNPTGLEDEKLFF. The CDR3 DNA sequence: TGTGCCAGCAGCCCGAACCCCACAGGGCTCGAGGATGAAAAACTGTTTTTT. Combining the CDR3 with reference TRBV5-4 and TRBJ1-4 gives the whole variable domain ETGVTQSPTHLIKTRGQQVTLRCSSQSGHNTVSWYQQALGQGPQFIFQYYREEENGRGNFPPRFSGLQFPNYSSELNVNALELDDSALYLCASSPNPTGLEDEKLFFGSGTQLSVL.

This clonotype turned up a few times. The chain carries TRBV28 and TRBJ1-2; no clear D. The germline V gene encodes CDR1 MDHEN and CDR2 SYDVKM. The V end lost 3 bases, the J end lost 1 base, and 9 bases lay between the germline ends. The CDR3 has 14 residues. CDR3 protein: CASSLGNLNYGYTF. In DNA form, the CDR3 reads TGTGCCAGCAGTTTGGGAAACCTTAACTATGGCTACACCTTC.

The DNA of the CDR3 is TGTGCCACCAACAGGGGAGGTCAGCCCCAGCATTTT. It codes for CATNRGGQPQHF. The chain recombines TRBV28 with TRBJ1-5; TRBD1 agrees at 7 bases. This CDR3 contains 12 residues. Per the germline V gene, CDR1 is MDHEN and CDR2 is SYDVKM. Trimming at V came to 10 bases and at J to 6 bases, leaving 6 bases not matched to a gene.

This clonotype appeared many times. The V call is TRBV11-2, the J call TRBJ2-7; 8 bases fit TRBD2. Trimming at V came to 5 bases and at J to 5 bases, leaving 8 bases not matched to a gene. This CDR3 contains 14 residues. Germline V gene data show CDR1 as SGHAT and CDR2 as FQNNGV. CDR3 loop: CASSPAGDADEQYF. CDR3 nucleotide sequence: TGTGCCAGCAGCCCAGCGGGAGACGCCGACGAGCAGTACTTC.

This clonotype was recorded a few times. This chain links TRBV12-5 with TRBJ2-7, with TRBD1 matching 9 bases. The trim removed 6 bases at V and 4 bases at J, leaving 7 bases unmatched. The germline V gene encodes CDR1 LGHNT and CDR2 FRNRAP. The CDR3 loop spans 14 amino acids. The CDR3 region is CASGPGTGRYEQYF. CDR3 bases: TGTGCTAGTGGCCCCGGGACAGGGAGGTACGAGCAGTACTTC. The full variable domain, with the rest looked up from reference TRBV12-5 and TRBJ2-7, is DARVTQTPRHKVTEMGQEVTMRCQPILGHNTVFWYRQTMMQGLELLAYFRNRAPLDDSGMPKDRFSAEMPDATLATLKIQPSEPRDSAVYFCASGPGTGRYEQYFGPGTRLTVT.

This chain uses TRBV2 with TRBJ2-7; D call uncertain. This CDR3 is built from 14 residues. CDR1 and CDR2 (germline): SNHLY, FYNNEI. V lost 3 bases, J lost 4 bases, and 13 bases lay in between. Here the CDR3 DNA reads TGTGCCAGCAGTGAGTACGGGCTTGGGTACGAGCAGTACTTC. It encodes CASSEYGLGYEQYF.

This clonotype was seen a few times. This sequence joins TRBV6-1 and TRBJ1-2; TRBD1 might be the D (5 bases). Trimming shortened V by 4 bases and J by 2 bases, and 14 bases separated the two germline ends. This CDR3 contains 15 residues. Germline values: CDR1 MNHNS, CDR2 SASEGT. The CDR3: CASSGERDGNYGYTF. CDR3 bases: TGTGCCAGCAGTGGGGAACGGGACGGAAACTATGGCTACACCTTC.

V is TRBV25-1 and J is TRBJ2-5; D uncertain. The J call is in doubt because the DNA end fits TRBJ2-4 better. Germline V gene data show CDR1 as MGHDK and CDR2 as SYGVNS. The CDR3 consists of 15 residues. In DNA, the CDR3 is TGTGCCAGCAGTGAGGAAGGGCGGAGTGATGGCATTCAGTACTTC. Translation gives CASSEEGRSDGIQYF.

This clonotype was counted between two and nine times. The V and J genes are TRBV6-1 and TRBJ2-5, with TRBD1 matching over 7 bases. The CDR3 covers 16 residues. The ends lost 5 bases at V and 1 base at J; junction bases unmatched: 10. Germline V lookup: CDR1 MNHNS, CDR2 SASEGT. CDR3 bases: TGTGCCAGCAGTAGCAACAGGGGAGCCCGCCAAGAGACCCAGTACTTC. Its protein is CASSSNRGARQETQYF.

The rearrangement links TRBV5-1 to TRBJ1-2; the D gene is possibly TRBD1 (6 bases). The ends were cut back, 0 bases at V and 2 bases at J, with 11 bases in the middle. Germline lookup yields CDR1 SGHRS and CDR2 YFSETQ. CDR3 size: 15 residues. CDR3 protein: CASSLGTAENYGYTF. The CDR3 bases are TGCGCCAGCAGCTTGGGGACAGCCGAAAACTATGGCTACACCTTC.

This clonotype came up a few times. CDR3 nucleotides: TGTGCCAGCTCAATCGACCCGCCTTATATGAACACTGAAGCTTTCTTT. This sequence encodes CASSIDPPYMNTEAFF. This sequence joins TRBV18 and TRBJ1-1, with D unclear. The germline V and J ends were trimmed by 5 bases and 0 bases, with 16 bases remaining between them. Germline V lookup: CDR1 KGHSH, CDR2 LQKENI. CDR3 size: 16 residues.

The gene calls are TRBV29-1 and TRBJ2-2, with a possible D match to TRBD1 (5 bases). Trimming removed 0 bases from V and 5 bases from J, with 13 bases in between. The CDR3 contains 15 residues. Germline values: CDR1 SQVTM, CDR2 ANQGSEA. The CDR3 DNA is TGCAGCGTTGAAGATGCGTTGGGGCGGACCGGGGAGCTGTTTTTT. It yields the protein CSVEDALGRTGELFF.

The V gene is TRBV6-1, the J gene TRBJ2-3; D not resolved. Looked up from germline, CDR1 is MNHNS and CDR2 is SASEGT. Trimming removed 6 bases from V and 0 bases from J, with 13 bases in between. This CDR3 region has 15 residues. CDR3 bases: TGTGCCAGCAGCCATCAAAGCGCTAGCACAGATACGCAGTATTTT. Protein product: CASSHQSASTDTQYF.

In DNA, the CDR3 is TGTGCCAGCTCACCACATGGGCAGGGATTAGGAGAGCAGTACTTC. Its protein product is CASSPHGQGLGEQYF. The chain has TRBV18 and TRBJ2-7, with D tentatively TRBD1 (5 bases). Germline V lookup: CDR1 KGHSH, CDR2 LQKENI. The CDR3 contains 15 residues. The V and J ends lost 1 base and 7 bases respectively, with 17 bases between them.

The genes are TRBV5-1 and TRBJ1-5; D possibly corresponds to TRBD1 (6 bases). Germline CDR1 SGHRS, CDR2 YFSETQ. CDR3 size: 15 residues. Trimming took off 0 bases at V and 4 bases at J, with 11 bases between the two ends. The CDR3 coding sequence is TGCGCCAGCAGCTTGGATGGGGGGGCGAATCAGCCCCAGCATTTT. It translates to CASSLDGGANQPQHF.

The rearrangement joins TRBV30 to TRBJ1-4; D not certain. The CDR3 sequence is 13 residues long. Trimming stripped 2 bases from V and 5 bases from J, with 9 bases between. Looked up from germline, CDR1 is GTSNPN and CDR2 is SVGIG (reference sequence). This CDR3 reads CAWSSRGNEKLFF. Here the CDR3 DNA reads TGTGCCTGGAGTTCCCGGGGAAATGAAAAACTGTTTTTT.

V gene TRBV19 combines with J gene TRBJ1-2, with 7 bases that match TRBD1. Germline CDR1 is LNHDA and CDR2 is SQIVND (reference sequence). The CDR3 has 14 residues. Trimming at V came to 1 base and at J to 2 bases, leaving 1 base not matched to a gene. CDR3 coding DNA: TGTGCCAGTAGTATAGTGGGACAGAACTATGGCTACACCTTC. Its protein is CASSIVGQNYGYTF.

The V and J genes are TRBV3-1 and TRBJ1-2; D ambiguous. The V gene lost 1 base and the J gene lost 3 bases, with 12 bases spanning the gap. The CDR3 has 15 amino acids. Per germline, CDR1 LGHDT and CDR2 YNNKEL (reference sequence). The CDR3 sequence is CASSQVPGADYGYTF. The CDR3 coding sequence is TGTGCCAGCAGCCAAGTCCCGGGAGCTGACTATGGCTACACCTTC.

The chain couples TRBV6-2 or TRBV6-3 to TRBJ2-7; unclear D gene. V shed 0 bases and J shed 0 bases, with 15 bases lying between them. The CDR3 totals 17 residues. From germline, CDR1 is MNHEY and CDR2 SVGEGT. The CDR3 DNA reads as TGTGCCAGCAGTTACTCGAGTGGTGGCGACAACTCCTACGAGCAGTACTTC. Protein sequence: CASSYSSGGDNSYEQYF.

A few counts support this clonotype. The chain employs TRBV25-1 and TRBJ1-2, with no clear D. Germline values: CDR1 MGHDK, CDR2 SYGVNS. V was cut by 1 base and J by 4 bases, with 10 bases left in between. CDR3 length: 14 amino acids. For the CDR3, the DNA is TGTGCCAGCAGTGAATTAGTGGGCTCCTATGGCTACACCTTC. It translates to CASSELVGSYGYTF.

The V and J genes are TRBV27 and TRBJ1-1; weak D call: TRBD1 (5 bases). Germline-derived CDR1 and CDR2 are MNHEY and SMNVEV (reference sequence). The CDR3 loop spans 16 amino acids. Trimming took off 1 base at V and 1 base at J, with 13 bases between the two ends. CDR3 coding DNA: TGTGCCAGCAGTTTATACCCAGGGTTTGGGAACACTGAAGCTTTCTTT. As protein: CASSLYPGFGNTEAFF.

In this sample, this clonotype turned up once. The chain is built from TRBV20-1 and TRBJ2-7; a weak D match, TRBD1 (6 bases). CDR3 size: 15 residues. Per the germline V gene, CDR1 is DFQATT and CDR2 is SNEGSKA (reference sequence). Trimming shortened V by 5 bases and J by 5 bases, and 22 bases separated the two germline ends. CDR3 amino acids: CSAARQGFGVHEQYF. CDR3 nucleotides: TGCAGTGCTGCTCGCCAGGGGTTCGGGGTTCACGAGCAGTACTTC.

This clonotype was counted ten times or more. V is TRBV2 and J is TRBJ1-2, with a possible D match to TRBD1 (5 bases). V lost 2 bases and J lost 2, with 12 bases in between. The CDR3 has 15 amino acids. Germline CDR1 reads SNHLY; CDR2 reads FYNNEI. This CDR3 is CASSESPGANYGYTF. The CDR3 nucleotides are TGTGCCAGCAGTGAATCCCCTGGGGCCAACTATGGCTACACCTTC.